The present T cell receptor beta chain was sequenced within a study of technical replicates of blood from a few donors. Germline values: CDR1 SEHNR, CDR2 FQNEAQ (reference sequence). The CDR3 consists of 15 residues. Unmatched junction bases numbered 11, after V lost 5 bases and J lost 6 bases. Using immunoSEQ multiplex PCR, the repertoire was profiled, and TCRdb retains in-frame clones only, with some absent. In the table there are about 66,000 clones, roughly 90% of which are singletons. This chain connects TRBV7-9 to TRBJ1-1; the match to TRBD1 covers 8 bases. The sequenced material came from PBMCs. The clonotype comes from a human donor in good health. Some clones in this sample may be carry-over from other donors' samples. Written as DNA, the CDR3 is TGTGCCAGCAGCAAAGCAGAGACAGGGGTGGCTGAAGCTTTCTTT. It is translated as CASSKAETGVAEAFF.